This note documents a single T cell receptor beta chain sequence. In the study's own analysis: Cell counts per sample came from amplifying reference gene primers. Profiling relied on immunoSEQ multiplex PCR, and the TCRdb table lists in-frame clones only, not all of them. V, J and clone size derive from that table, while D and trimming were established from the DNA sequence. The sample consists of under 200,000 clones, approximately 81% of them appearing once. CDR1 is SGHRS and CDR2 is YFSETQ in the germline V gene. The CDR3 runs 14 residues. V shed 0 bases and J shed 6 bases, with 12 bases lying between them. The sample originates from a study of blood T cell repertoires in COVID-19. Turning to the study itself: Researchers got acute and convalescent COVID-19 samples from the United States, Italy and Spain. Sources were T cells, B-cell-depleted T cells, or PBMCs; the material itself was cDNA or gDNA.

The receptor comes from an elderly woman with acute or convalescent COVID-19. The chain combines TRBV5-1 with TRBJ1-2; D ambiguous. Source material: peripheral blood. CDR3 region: CASSLGWANDGYTF. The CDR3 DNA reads TGCGCCAGCAGCTTGGGGTGGGCCAACGATGGCTACACCTTC.